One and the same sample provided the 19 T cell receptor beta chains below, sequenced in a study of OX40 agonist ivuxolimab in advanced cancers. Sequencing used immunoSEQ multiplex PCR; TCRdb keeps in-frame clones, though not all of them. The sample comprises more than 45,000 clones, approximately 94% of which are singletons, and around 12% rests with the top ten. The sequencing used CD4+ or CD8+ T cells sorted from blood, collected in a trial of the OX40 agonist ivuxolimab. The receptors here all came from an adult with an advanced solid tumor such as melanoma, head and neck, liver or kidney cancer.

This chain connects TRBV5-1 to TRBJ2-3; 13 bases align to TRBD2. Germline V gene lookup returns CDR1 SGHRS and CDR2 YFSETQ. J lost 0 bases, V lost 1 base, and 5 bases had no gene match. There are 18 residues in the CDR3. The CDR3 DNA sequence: TGCGCCAGCAGCTTGAGGGGACTAGCGGGACCTAGCACAGATACGCAGTATTTT. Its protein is CASSLRGLAGPSTDTQYF.

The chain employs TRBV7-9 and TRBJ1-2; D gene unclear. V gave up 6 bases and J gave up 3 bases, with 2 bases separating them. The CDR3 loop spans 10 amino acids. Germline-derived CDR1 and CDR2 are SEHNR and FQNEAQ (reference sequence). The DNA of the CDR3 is TGTGCCAGCAGAGACTATGGCTACACCTTC. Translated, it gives CASRDYGYTF.

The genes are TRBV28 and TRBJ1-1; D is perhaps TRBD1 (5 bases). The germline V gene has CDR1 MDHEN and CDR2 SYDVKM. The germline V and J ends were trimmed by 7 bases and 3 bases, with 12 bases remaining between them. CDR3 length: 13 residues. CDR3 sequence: CASNPQGDTEAFF. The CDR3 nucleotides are TGTGCCAGCAATCCCCAGGGTGACACTGAAGCTTTCTTT.

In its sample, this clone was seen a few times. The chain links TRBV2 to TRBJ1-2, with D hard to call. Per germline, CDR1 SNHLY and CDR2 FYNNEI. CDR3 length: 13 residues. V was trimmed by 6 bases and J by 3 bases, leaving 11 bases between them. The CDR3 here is CASRGGVDYGYTF. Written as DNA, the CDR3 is TGTGCCAGCAGAGGAGGAGTGGACTATGGCTACACCTTC.

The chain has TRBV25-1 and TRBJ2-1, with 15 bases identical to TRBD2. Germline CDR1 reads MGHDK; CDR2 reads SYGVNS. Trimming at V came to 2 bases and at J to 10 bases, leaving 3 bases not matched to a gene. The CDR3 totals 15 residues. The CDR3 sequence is CASSEGTSGGREQFF. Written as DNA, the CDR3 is TGTGCCAGCAGTGAAGGGACTAGCGGGGGGCGAGAGCAGTTCTTC.

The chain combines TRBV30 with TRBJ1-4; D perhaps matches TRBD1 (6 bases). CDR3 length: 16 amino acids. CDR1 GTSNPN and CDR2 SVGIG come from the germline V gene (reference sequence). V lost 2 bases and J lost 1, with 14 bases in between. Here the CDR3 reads CAWSPQGYGTNEKLFF. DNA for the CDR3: TGTGCCTGGAGTCCACAGGGATATGGAACTAATGAAAAACTGTTTTTT.

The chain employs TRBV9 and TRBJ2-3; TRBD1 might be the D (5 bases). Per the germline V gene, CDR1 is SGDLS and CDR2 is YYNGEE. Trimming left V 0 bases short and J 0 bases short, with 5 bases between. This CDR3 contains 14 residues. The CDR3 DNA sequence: TGTGCCAGCAGCGTAGAGGGGAGCACAGATACGCAGTATTTT. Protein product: CASSVEGSTDTQYF.

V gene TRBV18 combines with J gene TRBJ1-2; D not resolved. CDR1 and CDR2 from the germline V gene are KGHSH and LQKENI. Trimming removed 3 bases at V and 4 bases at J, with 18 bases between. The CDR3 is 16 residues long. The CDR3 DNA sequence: TGTGCCAGCTCACCGTCAGGCCTTCCTGAGGGCTATGGCTACACCTTC. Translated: CASSPSGLPEGYGYTF. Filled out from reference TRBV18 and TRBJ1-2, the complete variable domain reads NAGVMQNPRHLVRRRGQEARLRCSPMKGHSHVYWYRQLPEEGLKFMVYLQKENIIDESGMPKERFSAEFPKEGPSILRIQQVVRGDSAAYFCASSPSGLPEGYGYTFGSGTRLTVV.

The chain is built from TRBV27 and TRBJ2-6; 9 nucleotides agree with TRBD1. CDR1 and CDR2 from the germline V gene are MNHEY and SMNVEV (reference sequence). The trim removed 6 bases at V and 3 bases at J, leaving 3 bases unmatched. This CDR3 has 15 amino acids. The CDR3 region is CASSYRGHGANVLTF. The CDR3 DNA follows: TGTGCCAGCAGCTACAGGGGGCATGGGGCCAACGTCCTGACTTTC. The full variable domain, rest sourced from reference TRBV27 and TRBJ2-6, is EAQVTQNPRYLITVTGKKLTVTCSQNMNHEYMSWYRQDPGLGLRQIYYSMNVEVTDKGDVPEGYKVSRKEKRNFPLILESPSPNQTSLYFCASSYRGHGANVLTFGAGSRLTVL.

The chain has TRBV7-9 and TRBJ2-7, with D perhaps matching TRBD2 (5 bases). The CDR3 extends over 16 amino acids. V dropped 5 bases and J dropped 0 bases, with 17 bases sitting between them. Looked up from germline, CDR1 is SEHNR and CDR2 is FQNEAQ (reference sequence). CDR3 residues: CASSPGDRGYSYEQYF. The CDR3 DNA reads TGTGCCAGCAGCCCCGGAGACCGGGGTTACTCCTACGAGCAGTACTTC.

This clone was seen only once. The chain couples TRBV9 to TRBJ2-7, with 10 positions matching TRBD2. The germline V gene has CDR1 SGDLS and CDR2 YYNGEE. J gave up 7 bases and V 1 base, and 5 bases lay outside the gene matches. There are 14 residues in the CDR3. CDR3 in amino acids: CASSVIAGGGEQYF. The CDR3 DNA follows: TGTGCCAGCAGCGTAATAGCGGGAGGTGGTGAGCAGTACTTC.

CDR3 DNA sequence: TGTGCCAGCAGCTCCACACAGGCGTTAGCCAAAAACATTCAGTACTTC. It yields the protein CASSSTQALAKNIQYF. The chain has TRBV7-8 and TRBJ2-4; perhaps TRBD1 as D (5 bases). The CDR3 covers 16 residues. The germline V gene encodes CDR1 SGHVS and CDR2 FQNEAQ. V gave up 4 bases and J gave up 0 bases, with 13 bases separating them.

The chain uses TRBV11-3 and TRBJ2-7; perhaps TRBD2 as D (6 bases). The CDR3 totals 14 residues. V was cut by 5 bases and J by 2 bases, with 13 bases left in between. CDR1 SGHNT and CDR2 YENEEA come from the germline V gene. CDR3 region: CASSLAGTAYEQYF. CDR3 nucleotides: TGTGCCAGCAGCCTAGCCGGGACTGCCTACGAGCAGTACTTC.

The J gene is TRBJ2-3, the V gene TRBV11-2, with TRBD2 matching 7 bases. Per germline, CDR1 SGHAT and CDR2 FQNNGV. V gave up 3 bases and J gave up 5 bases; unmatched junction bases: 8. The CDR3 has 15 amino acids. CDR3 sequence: CASSLGGRALDTQYF. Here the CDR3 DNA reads TGTGCCAGCAGCTTGGGTGGGAGGGCCTTAGATACGCAGTATTTT.

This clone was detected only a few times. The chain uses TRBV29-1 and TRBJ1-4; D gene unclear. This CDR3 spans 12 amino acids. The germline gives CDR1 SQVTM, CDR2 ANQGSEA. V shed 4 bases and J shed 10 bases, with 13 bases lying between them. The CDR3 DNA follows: TGCAGCGTTGTAGCCGCGGCTGGAAAACTGTTTTTT. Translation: CSVVAAAGKLFF.

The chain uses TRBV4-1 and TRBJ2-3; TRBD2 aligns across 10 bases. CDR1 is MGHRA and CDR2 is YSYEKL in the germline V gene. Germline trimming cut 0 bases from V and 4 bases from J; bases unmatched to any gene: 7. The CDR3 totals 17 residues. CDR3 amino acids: CASSQDRLAGVADTQYF. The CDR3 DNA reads TGCGCCAGCAGCCAAGATAGGCTAGCGGGAGTCGCAGATACGCAGTATTTT.

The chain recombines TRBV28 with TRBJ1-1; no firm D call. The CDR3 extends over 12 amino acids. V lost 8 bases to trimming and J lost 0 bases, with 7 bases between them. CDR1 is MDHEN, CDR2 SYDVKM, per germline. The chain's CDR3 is CASGVMNTEAFF. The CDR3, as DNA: TGTGCCAGCGGGGTTATGAACACTGAAGCTTTCTTT.

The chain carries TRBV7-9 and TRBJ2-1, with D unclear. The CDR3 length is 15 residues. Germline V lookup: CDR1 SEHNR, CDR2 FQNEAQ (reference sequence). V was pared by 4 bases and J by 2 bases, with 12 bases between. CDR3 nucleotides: TGTGCCAGCAGCTCCCCTTTGAGCCCCTACAATGAGCAGTTCTTC. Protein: CASSSPLSPYNEQFF.

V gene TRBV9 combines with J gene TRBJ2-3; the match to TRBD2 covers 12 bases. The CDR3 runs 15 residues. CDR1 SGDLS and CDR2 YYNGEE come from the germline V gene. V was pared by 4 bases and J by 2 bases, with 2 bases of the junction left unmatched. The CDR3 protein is CASSPSGRVTDTQYF. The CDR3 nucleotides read TGTGCCAGCAGCCCTAGCGGGAGGGTCACAGATACGCAGTATTTT.